The present T cell receptor beta chain was sequenced within a study of T cell repertoires in cytomegalovirus infection. About the research overall: Signatures in public TCR beta sequences pointed to both CMV infection and matching HLA type.

Via MiXCR, TCRdb re-called the reads, giving one row per CDR3 protein. This table has roughly 180,000 distinct CDR3 sequences, about a sixth appearing once. As to this clonotype: The antigen is unknown.

Study results and limitations: There were carriers of CMV plus the relevant HLA, and cumulative public TCR beta family frequency identified them. Dominating the ex vivo response were HLA-C-restricted CMV-specific TCR beta clonotypes.

This clonotype was obtained from a human donor in good health (CMV status not recorded). Some clones in this sample may be carry-over from other donors' samples. Sequenced material: CD8+ T cells from PBMCs.

The CDR3: CASSLRDREGETQYF. CDR3 DNA sequence: TGTGCCAGCAGCCTCCGGGACAGGGAAGGAGAGACCCAGTACTTC. The rearrangement uses TRBV6-2 or TRBV6-3 and TRBJ2-5; 9 bases line up with TRBD1. The V gene's germline CDR1 is MNHEY and CDR2 SVGEGT. After removal of 6 bases from V and 4 bases from J, the junction contained 9 bases not matched to a gene. The CDR3 contains 15 residues.